The clone carrying this T cell receptor (beta chain) came up once. Its antigen is not known. This specimen comes from a study of a mutant IDH1 vaccine in newly diagnosed glioma. Overall study context: Eight vaccine injections were given to patients in weeks 1, 3, 5, 7, 11, 15, 19 and 23. Vaccination was launched 4-6 weeks after radiotherapy alone, or with temozolomide cycles. Study results and caveats: Among all patients, vaccine-induced immune responses occurred in approximately 93%. Pseudoprogression appeared unlinked to shifts in leading peripheral T cell clonotypes.

The germline gives CDR1 SGHRS, CDR2 YFSETQ. The CDR3 sequence is 16 residues long. V was clipped by 1 base and J by 5 bases; unmatched bases: 10. Profiling relied on immunoSEQ multiplex PCR, and the TCRdb table lists in-frame clones only, not all of them. The sample has 70,000 to 95,000 clones, 85% to 90% seen once. The time point is: week 23, last vaccination. Each vaccine dose was 300 ug of mutant IDH1 20-mer peptide, with topical imiquimod. Sequences were derived from PBMCs, sampled from a glioma patient whose treatment included an IDH1 peptide vaccine. The sequence was collected from a woman between 45 and 60 years old with glioma. The V and J genes are TRBV5-1 and TRBJ2-3; 7 bases are a match to TRBD1. Here the CDR3 reads CASSLTGDSYGDTQYF. The DNA of the CDR3 is TGCGCCAGCAGCTTGACAGGGGATAGTTATGGAGATACGCAGTATTTT.